A selection of T cell receptor beta chains follows, all from one sample in a study of CD8+CD57+ T cells in acquired aplastic anemia. TCRdb recomputed calls from the reads with MiXCR, one row per CDR3 protein. This sample carries some 210,000 distinct CDR3 sequences, approximately 57% of them seen once, and the ten largest clones take 25% to 30%. The specimen sequenced was sorted CD4+, CD8+, or CD8+CD57+ T cells (not recorded which) from PBMCs. These receptors were collected from a human donor in good health. Each CDR3 is given with its conserved first and last residue. Size tells how often a clone was seen (once, few, many) or the class of an expanded clone, and some rows leave it out.

12	TRBV7-9	TRBJ2-3	once	CASSSLGDTQYF
14	TRBV7-3	TRBJ2-5	few	CASSLGAGVETQYF
15	TRBV15	TRBJ1-3	-	CATSRDRVTGNTIYF
14	TRBV7-9	TRBJ1-6	-	CASSPDRGYSPLHF
16	TRBV4-3	TRBJ2-3	many	CASSQSSGGLTDTQYF
14	TRBV15	TRBJ2-2	-	CATSVNPNTGELFF
12	TRBV6-5	TRBJ2-7	-	CAVWDRYYEQYF
14	TRBV20-1	TRBJ2-7	-	CSARDQATSYEQYF
15	TRBV19	TRBJ1-5	-	CASSIRRDVGQPQHF
13	TRBV24-1	TRBJ2-1	-	CATSDFGRNEQFF
16	TRBV7-3	TRBJ2-2	-	CASNAIGGRNTGELFF
15	TRBV20-1	TRBJ2-7	-	CSARDRGGRDYEQYF
15	TRBV7-8	TRBJ2-1	-	CASSLTSGVGNEQFF
15	TRBV7-8	TRBJ1-3	once	CASRLRGSSGNTIYF
12	TRBV7-9	TRBJ1-1	-	CASSMTGVEAFF
16	TRBV14	TRBJ2-1	-	CASSQGPSVLVNEQFF
15	TRBV15	TRBJ1-2	-	CATSRAGQGAAGYTF
16	TRBV7-8	TRBJ1-6	few	CASSASSGRVDSPLHF
15	TRBV20-1	TRBJ1-5	-	CSARAPGSLDQPQHF
17	TRBV9	TRBJ2-1	many	CASSVAPSGRTHNEQFF
12	TRBV15	TRBJ2-1	-	CATGISYNEQFF
12	TRBV29-1	TRBJ2-2	-	CSAVSDTGELFF
13	TRBV29-1	TRBJ2-7	few	CSVRTVLLDEQYF
13	TRBV7-9	TRBJ2-5	few	CASSLVYQETQYF
15	TRBV15	TRBJ2-3	-	CATSILAGGTDTQYF
14	TRBV7-8	TRBJ2-2	-	CASSPGTATGELFF
14	TRBV28	TRBJ1-2	many	CASSLGQGGYGYTF
13	TRBV13	TRBJ2-7	-	CASRWQTFDEQYF
16	TRBV7-6	TRBJ2-3	many	CASSQPSGGRTDTQYF
13	TRBV4-1	TRBJ2-7	-	CASSQEGNRPPHF
14	TRBV20-1	TRBJ1-5	few	CSARIGPPNQPQHF
16	TRBV7-3	TRBJ2-3	-	CASSPPTGESTDTQYF
15	TRBV7-9	TRBJ2-2	-	CASSRGVAGTGELFF
14	TRBV4-1	TRBJ1-1	-	CASSQGDANTEAFF
11	TRBV12-3/TRBV12-4	TRBJ2-5	-	CASSTQETQYF
11	TRBV7-8	TRBJ2-1	many	CASSLGIEQFF
13	TRBV6-5	TRBJ1-1	many	CASSYGVLTEAFF
15	TRBV25-1	TRBJ2-1	-	CASSGGLAGVEKPFF
19	TRBV12-3/TRBV12-4	TRBJ2-1	many	CASSSPPKKTGVLYNEQFF
17	TRBV19	TRBJ1-1	few	CASSIARGPIWDTEAFF
14	TRBV7-2	TRBJ2-5	many	CASSLYREQETQYF
11	TRBV6-2/TRBV6-3	TRBJ2-7	-	CASREYYEQYF
14	TRBV7-2	TRBJ2-7	-	CASSSGQGVGEQYF
13	TRBV7-9	TRBJ1-1	many	CASSLDGGTEAFF
14	TRBV12-3/TRBV12-4	TRBJ1-2	few	CASSPGTGNYGYTF
16	TRBV14	TRBJ2-1	once	CASSPVGGSSYNEQFF
16	TRBV5-1	TRBJ2-3	many	CASSLATAPRTDTQYF
15	TRBV20-1	TRBJ2-5	-	CSVAGASGSQETQYF
12	TRBV27	TRBJ2-7	few	CASSKVGGEQYF
9	TRBV20-1	TRBJ1-2	many	CSAAAGYTF
14	TRBV10-1	TRBJ1-1	-	CASTDTLARAEAFF
14	TRBV7-9	TRBJ2-5	few	CASSVGSAVETQYF